This T cell receptor (beta chain) was identified during a study of T cell responses to AZD1222 COVID-19 vaccine. Germline V lookup: CDR1 MNHNS, CDR2 SASEGT. This CDR3 contains 16 residues. Between the trimmed V and J ends, which lost 0 bases and 5 bases, there was a span of 14 bases. Libraries were prepared by immunoSEQ multiplex PCR; TCRdb keeps only in-frame clonotypes and omits some of them. Among over 130,000 clones listed, 94% were seen once. This clonotype originated in an adult in good health. Sequenced material: peripheral blood, taken on day 0 of AZD1222 vaccination. V is TRBV6-1 and J is TRBJ1-5; the D gene is possibly TRBD1 (5 bases). As DNA, the CDR3 is TGTGCCAGCAGTGAAGCCCTGGGGGAAACGTATCAGCCCCAGCATTTT. Translated, it gives CASSEALGETYQPQHF.